The 8 T cell receptor beta chains below all came from one sample that was sequenced in a study of early T cells in non-severe SARS-CoV-2 infection. TCRdb reprocessed the 5' RACE reads with MiXCR, giving one entry per CDR3 protein. In the table there are about 80,000 distinct CDR3 sequences, more than 13% of which are singletons. Sequencing was done on a sample of whole blood. Receptor source: an adult who was a healthcare worker with PCR-confirmed SARS-CoV-2 infection or an uninfected control (not recorded which).

This rearrangement joins TRBV4-1 to TRBJ2-4, with 10 bases fitting TRBD2. CDR1 MGHRA and CDR2 YSYEKL come from the germline V gene. The CDR3 loop spans 16 amino acids. Trimming cost V 4 bases and J 6 bases; bases outside gene matches: 9. DNA for the CDR3: TGCGCCAGCAGCCCAGAGCGGGGGGGCGGACGAAACATTCAGTACTTC. It is translated as CASSPERGGGRNIQYF.

V usage is TRBV18 and J usage is TRBJ2-7; 7 bases map to TRBD1. This CDR3 spans 12 amino acids. J gave up 3 bases and V 6 bases, and 2 bases lay outside the gene matches. Germline lookup yields CDR1 KGHSH and CDR2 LQKENI. The CDR3 sequence: CASSGTDYEQYF. Written as DNA, the CDR3 is TGTGCCAGCTCGGGGACAGACTACGAGCAGTACTTC.

This clonotype has at least ten counts. The chain combines TRBV4-2 with TRBJ2-5; no reliable D call. Germline V gene lookup returns CDR1 LGHNA and CDR2 YNFKEQ. V lost 0 bases and J 5 bases, leaving 13 bases between the germline ends. The CDR3 contains 15 residues. CDR3 nucleotides: TGTGCCAGCAGCCAAGAAGTAGGCGTGTGGGAGACCCAGTACTTC. Translated: CASSQEVGVWETQYF.

The rearrangement uses TRBV7-2 and TRBJ2-7; D gene uncertain. V shed 5 bases and J shed 0 bases, with 17 bases lying between them. This CDR3 contains 16 residues. CDR1 and CDR2 from the germline V gene are SGHTA and FQGNSA. The CDR3 region is CASSPLPSVSSYEQYF. The CDR3 DNA sequence: TGTGCCAGCAGCCCCTTGCCGTCGGTCAGCTCCTACGAGCAGTACTTC.

The CDR3, as DNA: TGTGCCAGCAGTTACGGGACCGGACTGCATGAGCAGTTCTTC. This codes for CASSYGTGLHEQFF. V is TRBV6-2 or TRBV6-3 and J is TRBJ2-1; either TRBD1 or TRBD2 may supply D (5 bases each). Germline V lookup: CDR1 MNHEY, CDR2 SVGEGT. Trimming cost V 2 bases and J 8 bases, with 13 bases left between them. The CDR3 is made up of 14 amino acids.

The chain uses TRBV7-9 and TRBJ2-1; TRBD2 matches at 7 bases. This CDR3 is 12 amino acids long. V dropped 5 bases and J dropped 10; count of bases not matched to a gene: 5. From germline, CDR1 is SEHNR and CDR2 FQNEAQ (reference sequence). The CDR3 DNA reads TGTGCCAGCAGCACGATTAGCGGGGAGCAGTTCTTC. Translation: CASSTISGEQFF.

There are a few counts of this clonotype. The rearrangement uses TRBV20-1 and TRBJ2-1, with TRBD1 as a possible D gene (6 bases). Trimming left V 5 bases short and J 7 bases short, with 12 bases between. CDR1 and CDR2 (germline): DFQATT, SNEGSKA (reference sequence). The CDR3 is made up of 12 amino acids. CDR3 residues: CSAVDRPNEQFF. Here the CDR3 DNA reads TGCAGTGCTGTGGACAGACCTAATGAGCAGTTCTTC.

V and J are TRBV18 and TRBJ1-5, with a tentative D call TRBD1 (5 bases). Trimming removed 1 base from V and 0 bases from J, with 13 bases in between. Germline values: CDR1 KGHSH, CDR2 LQKENI. The CDR3 runs to 17 residues. Here the CDR3 reads CASSPRQTRNSNQPQHF. The DNA of the CDR3 is TGTGCCAGCTCACCACGACAGACTAGGAATAGCAATCAGCCCCAGCATTTT.